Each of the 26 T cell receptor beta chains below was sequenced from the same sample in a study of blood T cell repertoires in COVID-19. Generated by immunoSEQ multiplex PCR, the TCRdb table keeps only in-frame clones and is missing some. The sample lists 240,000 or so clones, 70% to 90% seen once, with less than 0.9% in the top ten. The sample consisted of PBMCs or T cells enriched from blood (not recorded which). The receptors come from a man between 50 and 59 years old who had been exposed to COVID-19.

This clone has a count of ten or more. The CDR3 coding sequence is TGCAGTGCTAGTCTACAGACAGGGGATAATTCACCCCTCCACTTT. It codes for CSASLQTGDNSPLHF. The chain has TRBV20-1 and TRBJ1-6, with 8 bases identical to TRBD1. The CDR3 loop spans 15 amino acids. V dropped 3 bases and J dropped 5; count of bases not matched to a gene: 6. Germline CDR1 and CDR2: DFQATT and SNEGSKA (reference sequence).

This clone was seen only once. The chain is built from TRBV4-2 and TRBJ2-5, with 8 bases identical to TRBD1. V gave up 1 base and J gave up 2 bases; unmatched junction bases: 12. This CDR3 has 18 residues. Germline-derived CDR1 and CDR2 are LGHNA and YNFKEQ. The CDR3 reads CASSQVWSTGVMQETQYF. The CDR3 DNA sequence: TGTGCCAGCAGCCAAGTATGGTCGACAGGGGTCATGCAAGAGACCCAGTACTTC.

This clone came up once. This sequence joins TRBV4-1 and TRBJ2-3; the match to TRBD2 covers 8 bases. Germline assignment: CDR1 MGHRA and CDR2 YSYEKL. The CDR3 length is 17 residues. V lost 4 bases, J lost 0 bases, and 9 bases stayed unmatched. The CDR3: CASSPRSGGSSTDTQYF. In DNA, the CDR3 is TGCGCCAGCAGCCCGAGGAGCGGGGGATCTAGCACAGATACGCAGTATTTT.

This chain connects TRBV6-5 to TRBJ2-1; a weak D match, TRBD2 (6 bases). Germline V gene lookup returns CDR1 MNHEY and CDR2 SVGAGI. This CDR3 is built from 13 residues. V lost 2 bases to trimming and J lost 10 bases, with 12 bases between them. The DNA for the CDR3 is TGTGCCAGCAGTTACACACCGGGACTGGAGCAGTTCTTC. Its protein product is CASSYTPGLEQFF.

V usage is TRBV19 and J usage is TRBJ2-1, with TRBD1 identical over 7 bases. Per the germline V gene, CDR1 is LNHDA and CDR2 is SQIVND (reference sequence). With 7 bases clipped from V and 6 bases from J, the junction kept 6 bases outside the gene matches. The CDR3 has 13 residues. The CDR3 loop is CASKRAGGNEQFF. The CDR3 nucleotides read TGTGCCAGTAAACGAGCAGGGGGCAATGAGCAGTTCTTC.

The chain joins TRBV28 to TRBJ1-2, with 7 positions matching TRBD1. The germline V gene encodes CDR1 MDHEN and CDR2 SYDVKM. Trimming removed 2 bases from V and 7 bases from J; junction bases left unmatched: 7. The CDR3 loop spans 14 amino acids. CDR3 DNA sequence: TGTGCCAGCAGTTTACTCTCGACAGGGTTTGGCTACACCTTC. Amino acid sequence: CASSLLSTGFGYTF.

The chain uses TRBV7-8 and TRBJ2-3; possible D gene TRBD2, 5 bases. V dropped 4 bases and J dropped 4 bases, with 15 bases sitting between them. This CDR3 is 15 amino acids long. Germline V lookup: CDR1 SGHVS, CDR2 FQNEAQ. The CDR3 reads CASSSTPDGADTQYF. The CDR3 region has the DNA TGTGCCAGCAGCTCGACGCCAGACGGGGCAGATACGCAGTATTTT.

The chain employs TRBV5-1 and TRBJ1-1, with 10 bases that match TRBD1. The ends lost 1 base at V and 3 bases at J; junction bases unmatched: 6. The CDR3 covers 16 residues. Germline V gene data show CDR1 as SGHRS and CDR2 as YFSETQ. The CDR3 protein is CASSLQGQGRHTEAFF. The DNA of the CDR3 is TGCGCCAGCAGCTTGCAGGGACAGGGGCGACACACTGAAGCTTTCTTT.

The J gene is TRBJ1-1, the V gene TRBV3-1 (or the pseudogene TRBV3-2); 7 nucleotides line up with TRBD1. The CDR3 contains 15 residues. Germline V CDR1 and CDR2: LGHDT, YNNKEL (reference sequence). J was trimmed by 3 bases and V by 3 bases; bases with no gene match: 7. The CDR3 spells CASSHRQGGHTEAFF. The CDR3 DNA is TGTGCCAGCAGCCACAGACAGGGTGGGCACACTGAAGCTTTCTTT.

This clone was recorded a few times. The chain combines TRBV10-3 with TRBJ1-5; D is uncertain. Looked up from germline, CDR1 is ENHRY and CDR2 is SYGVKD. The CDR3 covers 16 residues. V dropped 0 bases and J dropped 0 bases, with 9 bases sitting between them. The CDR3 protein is CAISESVENSNQPQHF. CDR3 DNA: TGTGCCATCAGTGAGTCGGTGGAGAATAGCAATCAGCCCCAGCATTTT.

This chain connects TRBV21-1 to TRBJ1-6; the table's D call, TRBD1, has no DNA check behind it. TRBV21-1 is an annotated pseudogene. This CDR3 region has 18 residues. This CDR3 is CASSSTGQGGAYNSPLHF. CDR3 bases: TGTGCCAGCAGCTCGACGGGACAGGGGGGGGCTTATAATTCACCCCTCCACTTT.

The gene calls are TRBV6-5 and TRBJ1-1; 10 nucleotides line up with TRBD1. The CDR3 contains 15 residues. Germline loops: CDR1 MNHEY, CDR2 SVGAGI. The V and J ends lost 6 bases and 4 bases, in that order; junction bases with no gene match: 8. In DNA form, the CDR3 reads TGTGCCAGCAGGCGGACAGGGGGTGACGGCACTGAAGCTTTCTTT. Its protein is CASRRTGGDGTEAFF.

CDR3 protein: CASSFDRGQPQHF. For the CDR3, the DNA is TGTGCCAGCAGTTTTGACAGGGGGCAGCCCCAGCATTTT. The chain has TRBV7-9 and TRBJ1-5; TRBD1 aligns across 9 bases. CDR3 length: 13 residues. The J segment lost 7 bases and the V segment lost 6 bases, leaving 4 bases of the junction unmatched. From germline, CDR1 is SEHNR and CDR2 FQNEAQ (reference sequence).

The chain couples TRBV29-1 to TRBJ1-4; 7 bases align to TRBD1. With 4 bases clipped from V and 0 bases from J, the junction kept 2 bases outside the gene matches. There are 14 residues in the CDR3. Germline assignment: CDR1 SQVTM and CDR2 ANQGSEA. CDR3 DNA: TGCAGCGTTGGGGGGACAGCAACTAATGAAAAACTGTTTTTT. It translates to CSVGGTATNEKLFF.

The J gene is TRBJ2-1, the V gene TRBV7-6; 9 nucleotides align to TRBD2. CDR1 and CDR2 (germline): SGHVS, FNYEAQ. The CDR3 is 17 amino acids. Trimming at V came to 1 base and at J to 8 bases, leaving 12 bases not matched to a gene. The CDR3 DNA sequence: TGTGCCAGCAGCTTAGTTCGGTTACGCGGGGGGGCTTATGAGCAGTTCTTC. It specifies CASSLVRLRGGAYEQFF.

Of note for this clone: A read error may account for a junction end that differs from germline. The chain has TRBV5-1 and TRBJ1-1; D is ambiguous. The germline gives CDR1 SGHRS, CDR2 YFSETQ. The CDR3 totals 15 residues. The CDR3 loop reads CASSSLGLGNTEAFF. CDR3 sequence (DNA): TGCGCCAGTAGCTCTCTCGGACTAGGTAACACTGAAGCTTTCTTT.

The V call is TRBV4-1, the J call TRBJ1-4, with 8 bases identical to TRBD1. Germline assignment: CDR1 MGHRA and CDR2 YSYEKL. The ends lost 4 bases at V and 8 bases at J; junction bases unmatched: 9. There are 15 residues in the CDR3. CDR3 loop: CASSRGQGPREKLFF. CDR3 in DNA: TGCGCCAGCAGCCGAGGACAGGGCCCGAGGGAAAAACTGTTTTTT.

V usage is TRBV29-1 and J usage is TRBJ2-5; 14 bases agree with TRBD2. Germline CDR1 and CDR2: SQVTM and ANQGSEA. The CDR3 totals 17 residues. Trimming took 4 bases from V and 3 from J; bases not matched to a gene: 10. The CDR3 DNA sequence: TGCAGCGTTGCGCGACTAGCGGGAGGGGTGTTAGAAGAGACCCAGTACTTC. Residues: CSVARLAGGVLEETQYF. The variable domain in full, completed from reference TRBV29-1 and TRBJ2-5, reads SAVISQKPSRDICQRGTSLTIQCQVDSQVTMMFWYRQQPGQSLTLIATANQGSEATYESGFVIDKFPISRPNLTFSTLTVSNMSPEDSSIYLCSVARLAGGVLEETQYFGPGTRLLVL.

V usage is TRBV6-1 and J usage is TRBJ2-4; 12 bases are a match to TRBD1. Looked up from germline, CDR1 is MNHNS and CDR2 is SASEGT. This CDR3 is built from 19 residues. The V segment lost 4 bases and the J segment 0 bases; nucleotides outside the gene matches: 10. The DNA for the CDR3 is TGTGCCAGCAGTGGGACCGGGACAGGGGGCTTCGTAGCCAAAAACATTCAGTACTTC. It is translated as CASSGTGTGGFVAKNIQYF.

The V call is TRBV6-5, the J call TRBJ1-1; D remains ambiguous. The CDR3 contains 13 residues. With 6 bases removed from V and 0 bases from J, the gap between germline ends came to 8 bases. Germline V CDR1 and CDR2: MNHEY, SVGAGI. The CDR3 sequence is CASSLILNTEAFF. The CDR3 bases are TGTGCCAGCAGCCTAATACTGAACACTGAAGCTTTCTTT.

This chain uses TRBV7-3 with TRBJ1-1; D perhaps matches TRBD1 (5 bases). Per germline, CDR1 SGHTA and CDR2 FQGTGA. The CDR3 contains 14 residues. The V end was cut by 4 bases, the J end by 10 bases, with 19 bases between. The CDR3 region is CASSSHVQDFGAFF. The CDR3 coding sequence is TGTGCCAGCAGCTCTCATGTACAGGATTTCGGAGCTTTCTTT.

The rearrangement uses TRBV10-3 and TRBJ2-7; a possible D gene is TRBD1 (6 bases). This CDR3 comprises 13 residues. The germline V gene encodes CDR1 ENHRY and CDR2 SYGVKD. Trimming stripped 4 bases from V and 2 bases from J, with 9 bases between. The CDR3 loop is CAISGAGAYEQYF. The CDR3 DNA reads TGTGCCATCAGTGGGGCAGGGGCCTACGAGCAGTACTTC.

The CDR3 region is CASSLGQGNSPLHF. The CDR3 nucleotides read TGTGCCAGCAGCTTGGGACAGGGGAATTCACCCCTCCACTTT. The chain has TRBV5-6 and TRBJ1-6; TRBD1 matches 8 bases. The CDR3 length is 14 residues. The V segment lost 0 bases and the J segment 7 bases; nucleotides outside the gene matches: 0. From germline, CDR1 is SGHDT and CDR2 YYEEEE.

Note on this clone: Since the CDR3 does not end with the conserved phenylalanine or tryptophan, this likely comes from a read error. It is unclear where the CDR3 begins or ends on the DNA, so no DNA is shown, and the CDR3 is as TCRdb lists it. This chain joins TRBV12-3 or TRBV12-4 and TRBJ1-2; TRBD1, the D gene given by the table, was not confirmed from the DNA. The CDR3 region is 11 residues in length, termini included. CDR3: CASSLAQGERL.

CDR3 DNA sequence: TGTGCCAGCAGTCCTCCAGGGAGCAATCAGCCCCAGCATTTT. As protein: CASSPPGSNQPQHF. The V gene is TRBV28, the J gene TRBJ1-5; a weak D match, TRBD1 (5 bases). This CDR3 region has 14 residues. From germline, CDR1 is MDHEN and CDR2 SYDVKM. V gave up 5 bases and J gave up 1 base, with 9 bases separating them.

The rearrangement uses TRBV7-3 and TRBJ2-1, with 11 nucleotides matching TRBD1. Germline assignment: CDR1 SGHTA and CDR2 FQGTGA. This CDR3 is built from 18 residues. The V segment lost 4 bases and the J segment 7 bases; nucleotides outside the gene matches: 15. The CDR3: CASSSDRGLLAGGNEQFF. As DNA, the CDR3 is TGTGCCAGCAGCTCGGACAGGGGGCTACTAGCAGGAGGGAATGAGCAGTTCTTC. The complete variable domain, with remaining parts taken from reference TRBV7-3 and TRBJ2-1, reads GAGVSQTPSNKVTEKGKYVELRCDPISGHTALYWYRQSLGQGPEFLIYFQGTGAADDSGLPNDRFFAVRPEGSVSTLKIQRTERGDSAVYLCASSSDRGLLAGGNEQFFGPGTRLTVL.